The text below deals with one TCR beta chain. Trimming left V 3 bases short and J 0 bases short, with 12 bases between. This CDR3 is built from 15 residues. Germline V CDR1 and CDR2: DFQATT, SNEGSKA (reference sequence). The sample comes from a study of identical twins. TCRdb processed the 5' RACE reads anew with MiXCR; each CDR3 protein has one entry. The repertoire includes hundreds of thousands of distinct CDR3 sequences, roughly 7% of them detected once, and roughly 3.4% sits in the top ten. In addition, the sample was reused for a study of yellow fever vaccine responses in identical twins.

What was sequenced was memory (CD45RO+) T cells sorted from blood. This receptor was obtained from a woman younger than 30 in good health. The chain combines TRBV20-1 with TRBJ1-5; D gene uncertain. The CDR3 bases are TGCAGTGCTAGTAACGACGGCTATAGCAATCAGCCCCAGCATTTT. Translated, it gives CSASNDGYSNQPQHF.